This T cell receptor beta chain was sequenced in a study of blood T cell repertoires in COVID-19. Background on the study: Sources were T cells, B-cell-depleted T cells, or PBMCs; the material itself was cDNA or gDNA.

Only in-frame clones appear in the TCRdb table, and some are missing; sequencing was by immunoSEQ multiplex PCR. The top ten clones hold 3% to 4% of a sample with 310,000 or so clones, around 89% of them seen once. Germline V gene data show CDR1 as LNHDA and CDR2 as SQIVND (reference sequence). This CDR3 spans 16 amino acids. V lost 6 bases and J lost 10; bases outside the gene matches: 15. The sequence was collected from a woman aged 50 to 60 with active or convalescent COVID-19. The sample taken for sequencing was peripheral blood. The rearrangement joins TRBV19 to TRBJ2-1; 10 bases fit TRBD2. The CDR3 sequence is CASSRTGLAGEREQFF. The CDR3 nucleotides read TGTGCCAGTAGCCGGACTGGGCTAGCGGGGGAGAGGGAGCAGTTCTTC.